This TCR beta chain was obtained from a study of T cell responses to AZD1222 COVID-19 vaccine. Method: immunoSEQ multiplex PCR; TCRdb's copy keeps in-frame clones and lacks some. The sample holds some 110,000 clones, roughly 86% seen once. General observations from the study: CD4 TCRs linked to vaccination spanned spike, dominating at 160-218 and 743-854.

About this clone: Its antigen is unknown.

The CDR3 loop spans 15 amino acids. The V and J ends lost 2 bases and 8 bases, in that order; junction bases with no gene match: 8. Germline V gives CDR1 SGHDN, CDR2 FVKESK. The material sequenced was peripheral blood, taken 28 days after the second AZD1222 dose. V is TRBV14 and J is TRBJ1-4, with TRBD1 identical over 7 bases. The clonotype comes from an adult who received the AZD1222 COVID-19 vaccine. Written as DNA, the CDR3 is TGTGCCAGCAGCCAATCTTCGGGACAGTACGAAAAACTGTTTTTT. Its translation is CASSQSSGQYEKLFF.